This TCR beta chain was sequenced for a study of T cell responses to AZD1222 COVID-19 vaccine. Whole-study findings and limits: The donor cohort was predominantly white British with a female majority, and clonal diversity may have been underestimated. Regions left unmutated in variants are reportedly the target of nearly half of spike-specific TCRs. Baseline testing showed seropositivity in only a handful of AZD1222 recipients.

CDR3 size: 11 residues. Deletions cut 8 bases from V and 7 bases from J, with 14 bases between. The V gene's germline CDR1 is SQVTM and CDR2 ANQGSEA. Note on this clone: Its antigen is not known.

Profiled with immunoSEQ multiplex PCR; TCRdb holds only in-frame clones, not every one. The sample has around 140,000 clones; approximately 88% are singletons. The genes are TRBV29-1 and TRBJ1-1; D is unresolved. This receptor was identified in an adult who received the MenACWY meningococcal vaccine as a control. The material was peripheral blood, obtained 28 days after the second dose of the MenACWY control vaccine. The CDR3 DNA is TGCAGCCCTGGGGTACTGGGTGAAGCTTTCTTT. This translates into CSPGVLGEAFF.